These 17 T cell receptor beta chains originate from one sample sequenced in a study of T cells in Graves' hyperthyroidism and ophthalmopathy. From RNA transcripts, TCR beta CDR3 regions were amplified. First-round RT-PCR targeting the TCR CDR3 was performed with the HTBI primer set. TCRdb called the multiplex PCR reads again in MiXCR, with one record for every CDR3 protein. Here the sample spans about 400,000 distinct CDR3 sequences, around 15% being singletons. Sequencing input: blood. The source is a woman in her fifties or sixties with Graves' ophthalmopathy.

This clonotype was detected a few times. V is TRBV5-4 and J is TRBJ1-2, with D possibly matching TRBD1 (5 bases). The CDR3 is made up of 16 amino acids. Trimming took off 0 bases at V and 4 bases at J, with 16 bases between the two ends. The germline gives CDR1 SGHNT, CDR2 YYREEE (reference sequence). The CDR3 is CASSLVGGGRLYGYTF. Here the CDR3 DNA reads TGTGCCAGCAGCTTGGTGGGGGGTGGCCGACTCTATGGCTACACCTTC.

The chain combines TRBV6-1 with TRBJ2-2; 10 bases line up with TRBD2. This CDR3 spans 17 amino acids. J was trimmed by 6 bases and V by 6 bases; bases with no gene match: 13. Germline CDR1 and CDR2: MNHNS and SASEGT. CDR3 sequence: CASRNPTSGNPPGELFF. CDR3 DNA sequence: TGTGCCAGCAGGAACCCAACTAGCGGGAACCCCCCCGGGGAGCTGTTTTTT.

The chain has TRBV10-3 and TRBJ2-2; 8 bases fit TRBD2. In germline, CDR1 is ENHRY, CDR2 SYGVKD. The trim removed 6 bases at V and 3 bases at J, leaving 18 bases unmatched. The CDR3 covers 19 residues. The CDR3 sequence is CAISGRVGRALEHTGELFF. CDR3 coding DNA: TGTGCCATCAGCGGTAGGGTCGGGAGGGCCTTGGAACACACCGGGGAGCTGTTTTTT.

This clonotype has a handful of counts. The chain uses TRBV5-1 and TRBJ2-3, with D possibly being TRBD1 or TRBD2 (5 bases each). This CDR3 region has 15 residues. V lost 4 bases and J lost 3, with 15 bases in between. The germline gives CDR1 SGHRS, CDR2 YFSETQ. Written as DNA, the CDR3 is TGCGCCAGCAGCATGGGACCAGAGGCGACAGATACGCAGTATTTT. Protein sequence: CASSMGPEATDTQYF.

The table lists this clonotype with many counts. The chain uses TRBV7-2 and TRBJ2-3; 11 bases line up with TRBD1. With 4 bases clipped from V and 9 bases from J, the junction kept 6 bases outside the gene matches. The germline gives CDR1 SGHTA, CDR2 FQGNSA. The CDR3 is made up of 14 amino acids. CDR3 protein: CASSSRTGGDTQYF. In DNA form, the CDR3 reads TGTGCCAGCAGCTCGCGGACAGGGGGCGACACGCAGTATTTT.

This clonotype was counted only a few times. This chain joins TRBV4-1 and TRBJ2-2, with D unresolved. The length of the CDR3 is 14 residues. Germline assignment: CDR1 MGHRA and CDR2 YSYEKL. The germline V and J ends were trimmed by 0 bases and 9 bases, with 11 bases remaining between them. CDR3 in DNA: TGCGCCAGCAGCCAAGACCCAACCTCAAGGGAGCTGTTTTTT. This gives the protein CASSQDPTSRELFF.

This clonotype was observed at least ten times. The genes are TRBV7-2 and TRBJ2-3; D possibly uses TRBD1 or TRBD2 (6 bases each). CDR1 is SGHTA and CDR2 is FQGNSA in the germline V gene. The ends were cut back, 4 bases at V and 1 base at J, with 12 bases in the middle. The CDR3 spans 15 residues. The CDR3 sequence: CASSSARGRTDTQYF. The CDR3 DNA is TGTGCCAGCAGCTCAGCCCGGGGGCGCACAGATACGCAGTATTTT. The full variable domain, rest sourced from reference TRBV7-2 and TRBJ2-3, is GAGVSQSPSNKVTEKGKDVELRCDPISGHTALYWYRQSLGQGLEFLIYFQGNSAPDKSGLPSDRFSAERTGGSVSTLTIQRTQQEDSAVYLCASSSARGRTDTQYFGPGTRLTVL.

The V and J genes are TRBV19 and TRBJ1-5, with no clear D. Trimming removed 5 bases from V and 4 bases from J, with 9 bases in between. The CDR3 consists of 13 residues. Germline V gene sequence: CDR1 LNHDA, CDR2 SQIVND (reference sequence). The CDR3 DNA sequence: TGTGCCAGTAGTGTGGCGTTTAATCAGCCCCAGCATTTT. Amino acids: CASSVAFNQPQHF. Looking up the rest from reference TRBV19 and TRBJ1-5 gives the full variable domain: DGGITQSPKYLFRKEGQNVTLSCEQNLNHDAMYWYRQDPGQGLRLIYYSQIVNDFQKGDIAEGYSVSREKKESFPLTVTSAQKNPTAFYLCASSVAFNQPQHFGDGTRLSIL.

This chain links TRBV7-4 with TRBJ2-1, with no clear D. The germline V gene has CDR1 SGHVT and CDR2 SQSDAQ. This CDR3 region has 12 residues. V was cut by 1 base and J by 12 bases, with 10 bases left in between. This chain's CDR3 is CASSLGYFGQFF. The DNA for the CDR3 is TGTGCCAGCAGCTTAGGCTACTTCGGGCAGTTCTTC.

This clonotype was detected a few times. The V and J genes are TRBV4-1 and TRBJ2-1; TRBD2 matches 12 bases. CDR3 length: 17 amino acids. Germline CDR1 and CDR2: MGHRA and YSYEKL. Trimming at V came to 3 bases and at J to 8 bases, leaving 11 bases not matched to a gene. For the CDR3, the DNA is TGCGCCAGCAGCCAGGATCCTAGCGGGAGGGCCGTCGATGAGCAGTTCTTC. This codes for CASSQDPSGRAVDEQFF.

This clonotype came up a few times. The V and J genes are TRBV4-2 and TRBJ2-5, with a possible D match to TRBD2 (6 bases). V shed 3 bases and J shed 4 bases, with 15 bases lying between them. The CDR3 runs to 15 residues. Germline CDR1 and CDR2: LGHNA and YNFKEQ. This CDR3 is CASSQALTRGETQYF. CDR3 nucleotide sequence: TGTGCCAGCAGCCAGGCCCTGACTAGAGGAGAGACCCAGTACTTC.

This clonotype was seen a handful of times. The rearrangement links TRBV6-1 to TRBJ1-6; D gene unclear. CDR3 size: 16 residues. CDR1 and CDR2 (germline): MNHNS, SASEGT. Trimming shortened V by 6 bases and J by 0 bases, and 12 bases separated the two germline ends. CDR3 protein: CASRIRASSYNSPLHF. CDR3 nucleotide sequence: TGTGCCAGCAGGATAAGGGCCAGCTCCTATAATTCACCCCTCCACTTT.

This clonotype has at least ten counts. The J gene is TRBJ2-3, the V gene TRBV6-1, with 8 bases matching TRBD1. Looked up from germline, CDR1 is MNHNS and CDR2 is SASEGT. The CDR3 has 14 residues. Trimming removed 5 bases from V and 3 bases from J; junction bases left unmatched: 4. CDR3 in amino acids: CASSRQGKTDTQYF. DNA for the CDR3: TGTGCCAGCAGTCGACAGGGGAAAACAGATACGCAGTATTTT.

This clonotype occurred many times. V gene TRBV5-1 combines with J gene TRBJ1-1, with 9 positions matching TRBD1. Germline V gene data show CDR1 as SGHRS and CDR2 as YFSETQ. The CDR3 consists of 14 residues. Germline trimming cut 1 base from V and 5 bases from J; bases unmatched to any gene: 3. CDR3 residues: CASSLTGGRTEAFF. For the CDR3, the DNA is TGCGCCAGCAGCTTGACAGGGGGCAGGACTGAAGCTTTCTTT.

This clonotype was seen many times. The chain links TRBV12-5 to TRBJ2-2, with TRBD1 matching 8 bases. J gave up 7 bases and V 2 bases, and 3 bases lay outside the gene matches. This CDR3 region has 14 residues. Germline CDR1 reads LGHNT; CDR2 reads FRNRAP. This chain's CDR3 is CASGLQGANGELFF. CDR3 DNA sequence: TGTGCTAGTGGTTTGCAGGGGGCTAACGGGGAGCTGTTTTTT.

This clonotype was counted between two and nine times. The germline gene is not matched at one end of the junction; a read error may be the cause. CDR3 DNA sequence: TGCAGTGCCAGAGATCCGGGACTAGCGGGGGCTTCCTACGAGCAGTACTTC. It translates to CSARDPGLAGASYEQYF. V is TRBV20-1 and J is TRBJ2-7, with 14 bases lining up with TRBD2. There are 17 residues in the CDR3. Germline CDR1 reads DFQATT; CDR2 reads SNEGSKA (reference sequence).

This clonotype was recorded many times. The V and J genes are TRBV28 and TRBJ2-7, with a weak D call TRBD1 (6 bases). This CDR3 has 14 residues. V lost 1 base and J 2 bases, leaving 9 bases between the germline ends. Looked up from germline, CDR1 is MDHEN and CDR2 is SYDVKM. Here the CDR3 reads CASSLYPGAYEQYF. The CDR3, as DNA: TGTGCCAGCAGTTTATATCCAGGGGCCTACGAGCAGTACTTC.